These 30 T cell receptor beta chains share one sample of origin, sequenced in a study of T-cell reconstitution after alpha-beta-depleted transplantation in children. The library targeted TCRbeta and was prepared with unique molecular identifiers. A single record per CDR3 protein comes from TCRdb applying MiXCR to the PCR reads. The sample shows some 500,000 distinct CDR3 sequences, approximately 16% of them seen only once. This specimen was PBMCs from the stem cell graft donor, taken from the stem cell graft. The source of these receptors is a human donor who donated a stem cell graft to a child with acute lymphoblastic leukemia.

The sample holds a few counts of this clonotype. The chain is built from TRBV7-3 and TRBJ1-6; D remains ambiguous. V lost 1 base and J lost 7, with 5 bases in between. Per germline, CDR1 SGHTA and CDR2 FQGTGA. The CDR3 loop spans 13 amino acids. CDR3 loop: CASSLRRNSPLHF. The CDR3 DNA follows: TGTGCCAGCAGCTTAAGACGGAATTCACCCCTCCACTTT.

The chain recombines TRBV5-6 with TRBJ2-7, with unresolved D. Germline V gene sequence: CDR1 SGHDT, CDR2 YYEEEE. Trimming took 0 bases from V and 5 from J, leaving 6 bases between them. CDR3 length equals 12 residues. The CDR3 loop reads CASSLADDEQYF. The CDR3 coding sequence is TGTGCCAGCAGCTTGGCGGATGACGAGCAGTACTTC. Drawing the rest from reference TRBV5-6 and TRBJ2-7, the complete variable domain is DAGVTQSPTHLIKTRGQQVTLRCSPKSGHDTVSWYQQALGQGPQFIFQYYEEEERQRGNFPDRFSGHQFPNYSSELNVNALLLGDSALYLCASSLADDEQYFGPGTRLTVT.

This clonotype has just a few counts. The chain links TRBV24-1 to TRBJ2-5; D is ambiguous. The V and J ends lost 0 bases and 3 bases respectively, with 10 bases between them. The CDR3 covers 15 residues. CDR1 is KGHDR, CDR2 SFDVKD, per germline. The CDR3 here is CATSDLGRGKETQYF. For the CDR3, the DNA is TGTGCCACCAGTGATTTGGGTCGCGGAAAAGAGACCCAGTACTTC.

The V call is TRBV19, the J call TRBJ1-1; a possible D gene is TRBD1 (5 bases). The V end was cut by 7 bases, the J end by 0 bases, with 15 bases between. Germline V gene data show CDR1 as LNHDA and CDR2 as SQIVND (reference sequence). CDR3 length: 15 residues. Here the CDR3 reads CASTSGAPMNTEAFF. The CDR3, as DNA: TGTGCCAGTACCTCCGGGGCTCCAATGAACACTGAAGCTTTCTTT.

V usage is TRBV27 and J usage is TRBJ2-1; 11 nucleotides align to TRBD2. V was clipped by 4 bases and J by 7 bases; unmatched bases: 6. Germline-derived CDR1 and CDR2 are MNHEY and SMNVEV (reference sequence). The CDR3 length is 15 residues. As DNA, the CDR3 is TGTGCCAGCAGTTCACTAGCGGGAGTCAGAAATGAGCAGTTCTTC. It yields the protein CASSSLAGVRNEQFF.

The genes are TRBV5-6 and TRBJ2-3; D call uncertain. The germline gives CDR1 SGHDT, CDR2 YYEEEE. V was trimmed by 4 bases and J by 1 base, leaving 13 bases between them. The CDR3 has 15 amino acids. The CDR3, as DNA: TGTGCCAGCAGCGTAGGGCAGTATGGCACAGATACGCAGTATTTT. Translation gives CASSVGQYGTDTQYF.

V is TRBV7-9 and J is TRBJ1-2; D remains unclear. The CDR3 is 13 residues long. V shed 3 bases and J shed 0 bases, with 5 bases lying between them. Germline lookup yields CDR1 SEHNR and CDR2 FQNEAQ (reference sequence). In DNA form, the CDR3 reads TGTGCCAGCAGCTTCGAGGCTAACTATGGCTACACCTTC. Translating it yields CASSFEANYGYTF.

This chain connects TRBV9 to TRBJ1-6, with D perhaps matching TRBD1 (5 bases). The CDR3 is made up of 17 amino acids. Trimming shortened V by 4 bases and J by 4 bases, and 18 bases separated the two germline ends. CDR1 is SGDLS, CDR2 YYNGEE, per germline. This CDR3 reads CASSYPHPGTYNSPLHF. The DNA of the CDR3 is TGTGCCAGCAGCTACCCTCATCCCGGGACTTATAATTCACCCCTCCACTTT.

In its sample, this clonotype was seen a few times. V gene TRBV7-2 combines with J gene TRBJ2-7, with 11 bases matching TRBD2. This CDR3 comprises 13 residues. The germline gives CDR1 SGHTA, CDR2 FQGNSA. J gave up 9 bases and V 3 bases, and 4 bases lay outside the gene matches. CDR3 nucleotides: TGTGCCAGCAGCTTTCGACTAGCGGGACTGCAGTACTTC. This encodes CASSFRLAGLQYF.

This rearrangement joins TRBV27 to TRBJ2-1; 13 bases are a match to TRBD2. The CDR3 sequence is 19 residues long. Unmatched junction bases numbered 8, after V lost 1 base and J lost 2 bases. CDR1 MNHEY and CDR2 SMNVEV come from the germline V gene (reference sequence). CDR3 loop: CASSLFPYGLAGAYNEQFF. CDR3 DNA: TGTGCCAGCAGTTTATTCCCCTACGGACTAGCGGGAGCCTACAATGAGCAGTTCTTC.

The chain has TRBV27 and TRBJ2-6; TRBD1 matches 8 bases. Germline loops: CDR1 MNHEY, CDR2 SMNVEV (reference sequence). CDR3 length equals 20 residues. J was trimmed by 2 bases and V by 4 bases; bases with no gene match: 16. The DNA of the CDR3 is TGTGCCAGCAGTTCCGAATATGAAAAGGACAGGGTGGCTGGGGCCAACGTCCTGACTTTC. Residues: CASSSEYEKDRVAGANVLTF.

The CDR3 sequence: CAISEPTSYEQYF. CDR3 coding DNA: TGTGCCATCAGTGAGCCGACATCCTACGAGCAGTACTTC. The chain employs TRBV10-3 and TRBJ2-7; the D is unclear. The germline gives CDR1 ENHRY, CDR2 SYGVKD. CDR3 length: 13 amino acids. Trimming removed 2 bases from V and 1 base from J, with 6 bases in between.

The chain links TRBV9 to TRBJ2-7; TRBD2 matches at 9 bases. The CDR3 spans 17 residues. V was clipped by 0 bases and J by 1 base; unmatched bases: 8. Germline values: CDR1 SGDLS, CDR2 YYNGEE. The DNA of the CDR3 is TGTGCCAGCAGCGTAGGACTAGCGGAGGGGGGTTCCTACGAGCAGTACTTC. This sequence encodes CASSVGLAEGGSYEQYF.

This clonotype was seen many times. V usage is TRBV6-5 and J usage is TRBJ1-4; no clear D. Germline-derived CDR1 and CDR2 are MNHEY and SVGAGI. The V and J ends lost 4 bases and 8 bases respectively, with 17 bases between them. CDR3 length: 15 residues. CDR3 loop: CASSSSDTGLEKLFF. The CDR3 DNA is TGTGCCAGCAGTTCATCAGACACCGGCCTAGAAAAACTGTTTTTT.

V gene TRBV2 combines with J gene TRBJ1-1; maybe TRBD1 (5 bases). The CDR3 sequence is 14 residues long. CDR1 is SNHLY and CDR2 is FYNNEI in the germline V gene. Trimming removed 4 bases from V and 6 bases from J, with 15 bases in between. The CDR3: CASSGDGPWAEAFF. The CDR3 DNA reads TGTGCCAGCAGTGGGGACGGTCCGTGGGCTGAAGCTTTCTTT.

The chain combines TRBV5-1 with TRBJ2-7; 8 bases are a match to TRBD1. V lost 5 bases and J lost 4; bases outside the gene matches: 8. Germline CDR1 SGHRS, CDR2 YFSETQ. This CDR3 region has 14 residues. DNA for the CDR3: TGCGCCAGCAGATCGGACAGGGTCTTATACGAGCAGTACTTC. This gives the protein CASRSDRVLYEQYF.

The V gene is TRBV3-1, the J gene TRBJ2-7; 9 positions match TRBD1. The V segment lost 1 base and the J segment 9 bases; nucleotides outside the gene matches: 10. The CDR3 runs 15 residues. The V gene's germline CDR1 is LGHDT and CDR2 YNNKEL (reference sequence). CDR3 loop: CASSQALRGQGAQYF. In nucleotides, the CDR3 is TGTGCCAGCAGCCAAGCCCTTAGGGGACAGGGCGCGCAGTACTTC.

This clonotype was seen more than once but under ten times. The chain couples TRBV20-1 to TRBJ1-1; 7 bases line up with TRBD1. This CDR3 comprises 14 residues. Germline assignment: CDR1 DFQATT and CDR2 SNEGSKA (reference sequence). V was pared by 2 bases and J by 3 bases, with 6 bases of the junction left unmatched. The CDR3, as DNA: TGCAGTGCTAGATCTACCAGGGGGGACACTGAAGCTTTCTTT. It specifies CSARSTRGDTEAFF.

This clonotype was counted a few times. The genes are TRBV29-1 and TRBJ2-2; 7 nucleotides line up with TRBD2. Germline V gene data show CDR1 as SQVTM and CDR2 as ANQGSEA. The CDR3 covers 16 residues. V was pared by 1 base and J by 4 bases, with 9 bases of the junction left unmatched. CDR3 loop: CSVEGGRVLVTGELFF. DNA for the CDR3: TGCAGCGTTGAAGGGGGGAGGGTCCTTGTCACCGGGGAGCTGTTTTTT.

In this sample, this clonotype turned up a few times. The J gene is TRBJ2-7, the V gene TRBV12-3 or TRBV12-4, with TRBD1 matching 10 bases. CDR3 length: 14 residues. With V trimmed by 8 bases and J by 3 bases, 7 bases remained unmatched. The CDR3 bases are TGTGCCAGCCTCTTGACAGGGGGCTTCTACGAGCAGTACTTC. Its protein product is CASLLTGGFYEQYF.

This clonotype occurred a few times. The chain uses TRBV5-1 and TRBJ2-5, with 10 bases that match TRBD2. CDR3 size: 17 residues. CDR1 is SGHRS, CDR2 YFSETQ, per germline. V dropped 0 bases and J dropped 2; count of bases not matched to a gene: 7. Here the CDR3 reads CASSLVLAGVWQETQYF. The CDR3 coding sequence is TGCGCCAGCAGCTTGGTGCTAGCGGGAGTATGGCAAGAGACCCAGTACTTC.

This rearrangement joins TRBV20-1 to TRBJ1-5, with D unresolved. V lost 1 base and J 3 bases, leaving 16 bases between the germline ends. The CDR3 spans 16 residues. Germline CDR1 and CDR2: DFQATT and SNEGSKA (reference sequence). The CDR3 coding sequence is TGCAGTGCTAGAGTCCGCGACTCCAGCCCCAATCAGCCCCAGCATTTT. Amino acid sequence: CSARVRDSSPNQPQHF.

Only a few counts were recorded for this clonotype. The CDR3 DNA sequence: TGTGCCACCAGCAGTAACCTAGGACTAGCACGCGAGCAGTACTTC. Its protein is CATSSNLGLAREQYF. This chain connects TRBV15 to TRBJ2-7; TRBD2 agrees at 8 bases. Losses at the gene ends were 3 bases for V and 6 bases for J; bases not matched to a gene: 10. From germline, CDR1 is LNHNV and CDR2 YYDKDF (reference sequence). The length of the CDR3 is 15 residues.

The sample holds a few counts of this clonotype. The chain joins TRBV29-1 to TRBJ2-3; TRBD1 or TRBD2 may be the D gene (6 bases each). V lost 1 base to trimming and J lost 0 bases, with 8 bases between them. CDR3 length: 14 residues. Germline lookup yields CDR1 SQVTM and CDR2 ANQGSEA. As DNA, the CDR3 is TGCAGCGTTGAAGGGGGGGCTAGCACAGATACGCAGTATTTT. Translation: CSVEGGASTDTQYF.

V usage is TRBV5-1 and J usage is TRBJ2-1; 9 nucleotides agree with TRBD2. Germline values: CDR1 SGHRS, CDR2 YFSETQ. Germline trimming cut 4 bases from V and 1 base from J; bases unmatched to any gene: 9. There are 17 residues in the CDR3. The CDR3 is CASSPSYSGSSYNEQFF. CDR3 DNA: TGCGCCAGCAGCCCGAGCTATAGCGGGAGTTCCTACAATGAGCAGTTCTTC.

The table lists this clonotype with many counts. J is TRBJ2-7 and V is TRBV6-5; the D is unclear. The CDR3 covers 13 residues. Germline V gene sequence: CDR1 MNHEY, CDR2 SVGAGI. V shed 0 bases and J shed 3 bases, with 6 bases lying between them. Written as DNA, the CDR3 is TGTGCCAGCAGTTACTCGGGGTTCTACGAGCAGTACTTC. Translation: CASSYSGFYEQYF.

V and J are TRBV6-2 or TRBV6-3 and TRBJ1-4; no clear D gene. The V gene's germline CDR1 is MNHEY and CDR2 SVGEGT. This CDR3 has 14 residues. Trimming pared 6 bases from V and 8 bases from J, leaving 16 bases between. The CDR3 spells CASRPTRTGEKLFF. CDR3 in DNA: TGTGCCAGCAGGCCGACACGTACGGGCGAAAAACTGTTTTTT.

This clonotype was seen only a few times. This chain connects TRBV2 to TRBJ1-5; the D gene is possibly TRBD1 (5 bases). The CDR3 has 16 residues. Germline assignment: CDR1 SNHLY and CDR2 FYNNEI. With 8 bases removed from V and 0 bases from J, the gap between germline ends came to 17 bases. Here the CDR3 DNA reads TGTGCCAGCGGGCCAGGGAGATCTGATAGCAATCAGCCCCAGCATTTT. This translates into CASGPGRSDSNQPQHF.

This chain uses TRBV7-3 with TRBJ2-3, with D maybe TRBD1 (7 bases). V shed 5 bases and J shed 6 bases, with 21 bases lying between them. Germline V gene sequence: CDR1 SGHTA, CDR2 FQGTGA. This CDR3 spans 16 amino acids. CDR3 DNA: TGTGCCAGCAGCGCGACAGGGACGGGGGTGGCGGATACGCAGTATTTT. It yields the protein CASSATGTGVADTQYF.

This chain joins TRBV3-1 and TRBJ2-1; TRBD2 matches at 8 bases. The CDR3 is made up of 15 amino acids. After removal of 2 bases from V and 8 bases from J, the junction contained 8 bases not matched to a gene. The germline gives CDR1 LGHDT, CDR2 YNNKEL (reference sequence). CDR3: CASSQTAGVGDEQFF. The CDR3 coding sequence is TGTGCCAGCAGCCAAACAGCGGGAGTTGGCGATGAGCAGTTCTTC.